What follows are 9 T cell receptor beta chains derived from one specimen sequenced in a study of cytomegalovirus exposure and HLA in healthy donors. Primers: 60 Vbeta forward and 13 Jbeta reverse. Libraries were prepared by immunoSEQ multiplex PCR; TCRdb keeps only in-frame clonotypes and omits some of them. The data show over 110,000 clones, around 79% seen once. What was sequenced was PBMCs. The receptors stem from a female donor in good health and CMV-seronegative.

V and J are TRBV19 and TRBJ1-6; TRBD1 agrees at 7 bases. V was pared by 4 bases and J by 10 bases, with 4 bases of the junction left unmatched. The CDR3 sequence is 13 residues long. Germline V gene lookup returns CDR1 LNHDA and CDR2 SQIVND (reference sequence). CDR3 coding DNA: TGTGCCAGTAGTAACCAGGGGGGATCACCCCTCCACTTT. Its translation: CASSNQGGSPLHF.

The chain joins TRBV7-2 to TRBJ2-3; 9 bases agree with TRBD1. V was clipped by 5 bases and J by 3 bases; unmatched bases: 6. This CDR3 spans 15 amino acids. Germline CDR1 SGHTA, CDR2 FQGNSA. In nucleotides, the CDR3 is TGTGCCAGCAGCCTCTCCGGGACAGGGACAGATACGCAGTATTTT. It codes for CASSLSGTGTDTQYF. Full variable domain (missing parts from reference TRBV7-2 and TRBJ2-3): GAGVSQSPSNKVTEKGKDVELRCDPISGHTALYWYRQSLGQGLEFLIYFQGNSAPDKSGLPSDRFSAERTGGSVSTLTIQRTQQEDSAVYLCASSLSGTGTDTQYFGPGTRLTVL.

The gene calls are TRBV7-2 and TRBJ2-3, with D unresolved. The CDR3 has 15 amino acids. Germline CDR1 and CDR2: SGHTA and FQGNSA. Between the trimmed V and J ends, which lost 1 base and 2 bases, there was a span of 10 bases. CDR3 sequence (DNA): TGTGCCAGCAGCTTAGATTTCACCTACACAGATACGCAGTATTTT. Translation gives CASSLDFTYTDTQYF.

This chain connects TRBV7-2 to TRBJ1-2, with D uncertain. The V end was cut by 5 bases, the J end by 0 bases, with 13 bases between. Looked up from germline, CDR1 is SGHTA and CDR2 is FQGNSA. The CDR3 length is 15 residues. The CDR3 here is CASSLREKANYGYTF. CDR3 nucleotides: TGTGCCAGCAGCCTAAGGGAGAAAGCTAACTATGGCTACACCTTC.

This rearrangement joins TRBV11-3 to TRBJ2-7; 13 bases match TRBD2. The length of the CDR3 is 14 residues. Per germline, CDR1 SGHNT and CDR2 YENEEA. The junction had 4 bases not matched to a gene; V was cut back by 5 bases and J by 6 bases. CDR3: CASSARTSGSEQYF. The CDR3 DNA reads as TGTGCCAGCAGCGCTCGGACTAGCGGGAGCGAGCAGTACTTC.

This clone appeared once. This chain uses TRBV19 with TRBJ2-2, with D unclear. V gave up 9 bases and J gave up 8 bases, with 10 bases separating them. The germline V gene has CDR1 LNHDA and CDR2 SQIVND (reference sequence). The CDR3 contains 11 residues. As DNA, the CDR3 is TGTGCCAGCCTGAACTCAGGGGAGCTGTTTTTT. Its translation is CASLNSGELFF.

The gene calls are TRBV28 and TRBJ2-3, with a weak D call TRBD1 (5 bases). Germline V CDR1 and CDR2: MDHEN, SYDVKM. Trimming removed 11 bases at V and 0 bases at J, with 12 bases between. This CDR3 contains 13 residues. The CDR3 DNA reads TGTGCCCTAAGGGCAGGGAGCACAGATACGCAGTATTTT. Protein: CALRAGSTDTQYF. Supplemented by reference TRBV28 and TRBJ2-3, the full variable domain reads DVKVTQSSRYLVKRTGEKVFLECVQDMDHENMFWYRQDPGLGLRLIYFSYDVKMKEKGDIPEGYSVSREKKERFSLILESASTNQTSMYLCALRAGSTDTQYFGPGTRLTVL.

In DNA form, the CDR3 reads TGTGCCAGCAGCCCGACGGGCAGGGGGCCTGGCTACACCTTC. Translation: CASSPTGRGPGYTF. The chain recombines TRBV7-3 with TRBJ1-2, with 8 nucleotides matching TRBD1. The junction had 9 bases not matched to a gene; V was cut back by 5 bases and J by 7 bases. Germline values: CDR1 SGHTA, CDR2 FQGTGA. The CDR3 has 14 amino acids.

The rearrangement uses TRBV5-1 and TRBJ2-5, with TRBD1 as a possible D gene (6 bases). TRBJ2-7 matches the DNA end more closely, so the J call is doubtful. CDR3 length: 13 amino acids. Germline assignment: CDR1 SGHRS and CDR2 YFSETQ. The CDR3 loop is CASSAQGSYEQYF. The CDR3 coding sequence is TGCGCCAGCAGCGCACAGGGTTCCTACGAGCAGTACTTC.